This T cell receptor (beta chain) was found in a study of Graves' ophthalmopathy and Graves' hyperthyroidism. Whole-study findings and limits: Blood samples also showed most expanded thyroid clonotypes exceeding 0.001 frequency. For separating ophthalmopathy from stable hyperthyroidism, a 13-signature model gave 87.88% sensitivity and 65% to 82% specificity.

The germline V gene encodes CDR1 SGHTS and CDR2 YDEGEE. The V end lost 0 bases, the J end lost 1 base, and 13 bases lay between the germline ends. The CDR3 sequence is 17 residues long. The authors amplified TCR beta CDR3 regions, and they did so from RNA transcripts for repertoire sequencing. An opening RT-PCR round employed HTBI primers and preceded a second-round multiplex PCR. One entry per CDR3 protein results from TCRdb running MiXCR on the multiplex PCR reads. Of 450,000 to 600,000 distinct CDR3 sequences listed, approximately 37% are singletons. This clonotype has ten or more counts. Its antigen is not identified. Aged 18 to 65, hyperthyroidism patients had new diagnoses of under 2 months' duration.

Input material: peripheral blood or thyroid tissue (not recorded which). The chain combines TRBV5-8 with TRBJ2-2; D not resolved. This clonotype originated in an adult man with Graves' hyperthyroidism. The DNA for the CDR3 is TGTGCCAGCAGCTTGGTGGCCAGCTCCCTGAACACCGGGGAGCTGTTTTTT. Translating gives CASSLVASSLNTGELFF.